The source of this TCR beta chain is a study of T-cell reconstitution after alpha-beta-depleted transplantation in children (dated by TCRdb to the mid-2010s). Background on the whole study: Using TCR repertoire profiling, the study quantitatively followed how T-cell immune reconstitution unfolded in children after TCRalphabeta/CD19-depleted allogeneic hematopoietic cell transplantation. What the research found in general, with its limitations: The frequencies of hyperexpanded clones fell over the following months, and after one year, T-cell counts and TCRbeta diversity were mostly attributed to newly produced T cells. About two months after transplant, the apparently early recovery of alphabetaT-cell counts reportedly depended on just several hundred clones that had expanded rapidly and came from non-depleted graft cells. In some patients, the high TCRbeta diversity seen at day 60 was put down to recipient T cells and intrathymic progenitors that had survived conditioning.

The label giving this sample's treatment or condition can be read as: allogeneic hematopoietic cell transplantation with graft depleted of TCRalphabeta T cells and CD19 B cells. Transplant recipients were children who received TCRalphabeta/CD19-depleted allogeneic hematopoietic cell grafts. The germline V and J ends show losses of 6 bases and 9 bases respectively, and no gene match explains 10 bases of the junction. The CDR3 starts with the cysteine, ends with the phenylalanine, and has 15 residues. Only the CDR3 DNA stays, 45 bases, in frame from base 1. CDR1 SNHLY and CDR2 FYNNEI are derived from the germline V gene. The library relied on PCR. Instrument used: Illumina HiSeq 2500. Molecular barcoding was employed in the preparation of TCR libraries, with unique molecular identifiers being used to normalize TCRbeta repertoire quantification. TCRdb trimmed public reads at Q25 via fastp, called clones via MiXCR and kept in-frame beta chains. For every CDR3 protein sequence, its rows merge into one entry that carries the most common genes and DNA. The sample table records roughly 76,000 distinct CDR3 sequences; roughly 11% of these occur just once. The top ten clonotypes cover roughly 13% of the sample.

Comments on this clonotype: The target of this receptor is not known. Qualities for individual bases were not recorded, and no much larger clone is one base off.

This receptor was obtained from a boy aged 5-17 years with acute myeloid leukemia, due to receive a stem cell transplant. This specimen consisted of PBMCs, obtained before TCRalphabeta/CD19-depleted stem cell transplant. In this chain, TRBV2 is recombined with TRBJ2-1, and 11 junction bases match TRBD2. The nucleotide sequence is given as TGTGCCAGCAGAACTACCACCGGGACTAGCGGTGAGCAGTTCTTC. It is translated as CASRTTTGTSGEQFF.